Below are 20 T cell receptor beta chains sequenced from a single sample in a study of T cells after yellow fever vaccination (dated by TCRdb to between 2017 and 2020). The sample's treatment or condition label, decoded: live attenuated yellow fever vaccine strain. Libraries were built with 5' RACE. This sample was sequenced with an Illumina NovaSeq 6000. TCRdb ran its own pipeline on the public reads, namely fastp trimming at Q25 and MiXCR clone calling, and kept in-frame beta chains. Here each entry gathers all rows of one CDR3 protein and keeps the most common genes and DNA. The sample includes some 300,000 distinct CDR3 sequences, with 7.5% to 9% observed a single time. Approximately 3.3% of the sample lies in the top ten. Sequenced here: CD4+ T cells sorted from PBMCs, sampled 5 days after the yellow fever booster vaccination. The receptor set was obtained from a man aged 18 to 29 who received the YFV17D yellow fever vaccine.

The genes are TRBV6-5 and TRBJ2-7; D could derive from TRBD1 or TRBD2 (5 bases each). The CDR3 extends over 17 amino acids. Germline V gene data show CDR1 as MNHEY and CDR2 as SVGAGI. The V end was cut by 5 bases, the J end by 1 base, with 21 bases between. The CDR3 region is CASSRTPTRDGSYEQYF. CDR3 DNA: TGTGCCAGCAGTCGAACCCCCACCCGGGACGGATCCTACGAGCAGTACTTC.

The CDR3 coding sequence is TGCGCCAGCAGCTTGGTGCCCGTTCAGTCTCTGAACACTGAAGCTTTCTTT. Translated: CASSLVPVQSLNTEAFF. The genes are TRBV5-1 and TRBJ1-1, with unresolved D. The V end was cut by 0 bases, the J end by 0 bases, with 15 bases between. CDR3 size: 17 residues. CDR1 is SGHRS and CDR2 is YFSETQ in the germline V gene.

This clonotype was seen more than once but under ten times. This sequence joins TRBV7-2 and TRBJ1-1; D is perhaps TRBD1 (6 bases). The V end was cut by 1 base, the J end by 10 bases, with 10 bases between. Looked up from germline, CDR1 is SGHTA and CDR2 is FQGNSA. This CDR3 has 12 amino acids. The CDR3 region is CASSLENRVAFF. The CDR3 coding sequence is TGTGCCAGCAGCTTAGAAAACAGGGTAGCTTTCTTT.

This clonotype was observed a few times. V and J are TRBV20-1 and TRBJ1-2; perhaps TRBD1 as D (6 bases). Trimming took off 3 bases at V and 0 bases at J, with 17 bases between the two ends. CDR1 is DFQATT and CDR2 is SNEGSKA in the germline V gene (reference sequence). CDR3 length: 16 residues. The CDR3 region has the DNA TGCAGTGCTAGCTCACAGGGTTTAAGGGCTAACTATGGCTACACCTTC. Translating it yields CSASSQGLRANYGYTF.

This clonotype was seen only a few times. This chain links TRBV7-2 with TRBJ1-2; D not certain. The V gene lost 1 base and the J gene lost 2 bases, with 14 bases spanning the gap. Germline V gene data show CDR1 as SGHTA and CDR2 as FQGNSA. The CDR3 has 16 amino acids. The CDR3 DNA sequence: TGTGCCAGCAGCTTAGAATTGGCCACCTCCAACTATGGCTACACCTTC. Its protein product is CASSLELATSNYGYTF. The complete variable domain, with remaining parts taken from reference TRBV7-2 and TRBJ1-2, reads GAGVSQSPSNKVTEKGKDVELRCDPISGHTALYWYRQSLGQGLEFLIYFQGNSAPDKSGLPSDRFSAERTGGSVSTLTIQRTQQEDSAVYLCASSLELATSNYGYTFGSGTRLTVV.

This clonotype came up a few times. The V call is TRBV5-1, the J call TRBJ2-7; no reliable D call. CDR1 SGHRS and CDR2 YFSETQ come from the germline V gene. CDR3 size: 13 residues. Trimming removed 0 bases at V and 3 bases at J, with 7 bases between. The CDR3 region is CASSLGQNYEQYF. The CDR3 nucleotides are TGCGCCAGCAGCTTGGGTCAGAACTACGAGCAGTACTTC.

V and J are TRBV6-1 and TRBJ2-2, with D perhaps TRBD1 (5 bases). V lost 1 base and J 0 bases, leaving 9 bases between the germline ends. The CDR3 is 16 residues long. Germline V gene lookup returns CDR1 MNHNS and CDR2 SASEGT. CDR3 sequence reads: CASSEETGSNTGELFF. The CDR3 coding sequence is TGTGCCAGCAGTGAAGAAACAGGATCGAACACCGGGGAGCTGTTTTTT.

Only a few counts were recorded for this clonotype. This chain links TRBV20-1 with TRBJ2-3, with 11 bases lining up with TRBD2. This CDR3 contains 13 residues. The V gene's germline CDR1 is DFQATT and CDR2 SNEGSKA (reference sequence). The J segment lost 1 base and the V segment lost 6 bases, leaving 0 bases of the junction unmatched. The CDR3 loop is CSALAGGTDTQYF. DNA of the CDR3: TGCAGTGCACTAGCGGGGGGCACAGATACGCAGTATTTT.

This clonotype was seen at least ten times. The chain carries TRBV12-3 or TRBV12-4 and TRBJ2-7; the D call may be TRBD1 or TRBD2 (5 bases each). V lost 6 bases and J lost 5, with 14 bases in between. The CDR3 is 13 residues long. CDR3 nucleotide sequence: TGTGCCAGCAGAAGGGACGGTGTAGACGAGCAGTACTTC. Protein: CASRRDGVDEQYF.

This clonotype was counted a few times. The chain employs TRBV4-2 and TRBJ2-3; D is unclear. Germline loops: CDR1 LGHNA, CDR2 YNFKEQ. The CDR3 spans 16 residues. Deletions cut 2 bases from V and 2 bases from J, with 14 bases between. The CDR3 loop is CASSQFGQAITDTQYF. In DNA form, the CDR3 reads TGTGCCAGCAGCCAATTTGGGCAGGCAATCACAGATACGCAGTATTTT.

The chain has TRBV12-3 or TRBV12-4 and TRBJ2-3, with unresolved D. The CDR3 runs to 12 residues. V shed 1 base and J shed 6 bases, with 5 bases lying between them. In DNA, the CDR3 is TGTGCCAGCAGTTTAGGGGTGGATACGCAGTATTTT. This encodes CASSLGVDTQYF.

The chain has TRBV20-1 and TRBJ2-1; D gene ambiguous. V lost 3 bases and J 12 bases, leaving 15 bases between the germline ends. Per the germline V gene, CDR1 is DFQATT and CDR2 is SNEGSKA (reference sequence). This CDR3 has 12 residues. The CDR3 loop is CSARVRFDGQFF. The CDR3 nucleotides are TGCAGTGCTAGGGTACGGTTCGACGGGCAGTTCTTC.

The chain is built from TRBV4-2 and TRBJ2-4, with D tentatively TRBD1 (6 bases). The CDR3 consists of 16 residues. Germline V gene sequence: CDR1 LGHNA, CDR2 YNFKEQ. V dropped 2 bases and J dropped 6 bases, with 17 bases sitting between them. Written as DNA, the CDR3 is TGTGCCAGCAGCCAAAACACAGGGATTTGGGGAAACATTCAGTACTTC. Its translation is CASSQNTGIWGNIQYF.

The CDR3, as DNA: TGTGCCAGCAGCTGGAGACTAGCGGGGGGGCCAGATACGCAGTATTTT. This sequence encodes CASSWRLAGGPDTQYF. The V gene is TRBV5-4, the J gene TRBJ2-3, with 14 bases that match TRBD2. Trimming removed 3 bases from V and 4 bases from J; junction bases left unmatched: 4. In germline, CDR1 is SGHNT, CDR2 YYREEE (reference sequence). CDR3 length: 16 amino acids. Supplemented by reference TRBV5-4 and TRBJ2-3, the full variable domain reads ETGVTQSPTHLIKTRGQQVTLRCSSQSGHNTVSWYQQALGQGPQFIFQYYREEENGRGNFPPRFSGLQFPNYSSELNVNALELDDSALYLCASSWRLAGGPDTQYFGPGTRLTVL.

There are a few counts of this clonotype. The CDR3 is CSARDPTGHQETQYF. CDR3 coding DNA: TGCAGTGCTAGAGACCCAACAGGACACCAAGAGACCCAGTACTTC. The rearrangement uses TRBV20-1 and TRBJ2-5, with D possibly TRBD1 on 5 matching bases. CDR3 size: 15 residues. Germline-derived CDR1 and CDR2 are DFQATT and SNEGSKA (reference sequence). Trimming pared 0 bases from V and 0 bases from J, leaving 11 bases between.

This clonotype has more than one count but fewer than ten. The chain uses TRBV5-1 and TRBJ2-7, with 7 bases identical to TRBD1. The CDR3 extends over 15 amino acids. Per germline, CDR1 SGHRS and CDR2 YFSETQ. Trimming at V came to 3 bases and at J to 0 bases, leaving 6 bases not matched to a gene. The CDR3 DNA reads as TGCGCCAGCAGCTGGACAGGCGTAAGCTCCTACGAGCAGTACTTC. The encoded protein is CASSWTGVSSYEQYF.

The table lists this clonotype with a few counts. V and J are TRBV5-1 and TRBJ2-5, with 9 bases matching TRBD2. Losses at the gene ends were 0 bases for V and 7 bases for J; bases not matched to a gene: 7. Germline CDR1 reads SGHRS; CDR2 reads YFSETQ. CDR3 length: 15 residues. The DNA of the CDR3 is TGCGCCAGCAGCTTGGGACTAGCGGTGCGAGCGACCCAGTACTTC. It encodes CASSLGLAVRATQYF.

The gene calls are TRBV7-3 and TRBJ2-3; perhaps D is TRBD1 or TRBD2 (5 bases each). CDR1 and CDR2 (germline): SGHTA, FQGTGA. The CDR3 sequence is 13 residues long. Trimming pared 10 bases from V and 7 bases from J, leaving 18 bases between. CDR3 bases: TGTGCCACTGCCGGGACCCCCGCCCATACGCAGTATTTT. Residues: CATAGTPAHTQYF.

This clonotype has just a few counts. V gene TRBV4-3 combines with J gene TRBJ2-3, with TRBD2 as a possible D gene (6 bases). Per the germline V gene, CDR1 is LGHNA and CDR2 is YSLEER. Trimming pared 5 bases from V and 1 base from J, leaving 10 bases between. The CDR3 is made up of 14 amino acids. This CDR3 is CASSFRLGTDTQYF. The CDR3 coding sequence is TGCGCCAGCAGCTTCCGACTAGGCACAGATACGCAGTATTTT.

CDR3: CASSSGPFLNSPLHF. The CDR3 DNA sequence: TGTGCCAGCAGCTCAGGGCCATTTCTTAATTCACCCCTCCACTTT. The chain links TRBV7-9 to TRBJ1-6, with D perhaps matching TRBD1 (5 bases). The germline V and J ends were trimmed by 4 bases and 6 bases, with 13 bases remaining between them. The CDR3 length is 15 residues. CDR1 SEHNR and CDR2 FQNEAQ come from the germline V gene (reference sequence). Combining the CDR3 with reference TRBV7-9 and TRBJ1-6 gives the whole variable domain DTGVSQNPRHKITKRGQNVTFRCDPISEHNRLYWYRQTLGQGPEFLTYFQNEAQLEKSRLLSDRFSAERPKGSFSTLEIQRTEQGDSAMYLCASSSGPFLNSPLHFGNGTRLTVT.